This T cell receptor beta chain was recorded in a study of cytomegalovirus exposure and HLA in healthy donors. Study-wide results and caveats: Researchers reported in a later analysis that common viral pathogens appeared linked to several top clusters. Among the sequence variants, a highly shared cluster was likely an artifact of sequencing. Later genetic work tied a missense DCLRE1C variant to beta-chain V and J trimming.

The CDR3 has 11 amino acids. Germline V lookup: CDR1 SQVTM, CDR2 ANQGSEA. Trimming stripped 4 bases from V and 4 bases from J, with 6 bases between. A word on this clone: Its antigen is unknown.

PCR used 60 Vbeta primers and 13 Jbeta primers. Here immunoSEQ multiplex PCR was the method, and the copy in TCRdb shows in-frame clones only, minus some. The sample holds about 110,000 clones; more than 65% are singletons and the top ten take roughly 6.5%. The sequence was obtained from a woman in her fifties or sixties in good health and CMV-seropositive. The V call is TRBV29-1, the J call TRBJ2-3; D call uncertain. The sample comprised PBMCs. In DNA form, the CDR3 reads TGCAGCGTTGGGTCGGCAGATACGCAGTATTTT. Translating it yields CSVGSADTQYF.